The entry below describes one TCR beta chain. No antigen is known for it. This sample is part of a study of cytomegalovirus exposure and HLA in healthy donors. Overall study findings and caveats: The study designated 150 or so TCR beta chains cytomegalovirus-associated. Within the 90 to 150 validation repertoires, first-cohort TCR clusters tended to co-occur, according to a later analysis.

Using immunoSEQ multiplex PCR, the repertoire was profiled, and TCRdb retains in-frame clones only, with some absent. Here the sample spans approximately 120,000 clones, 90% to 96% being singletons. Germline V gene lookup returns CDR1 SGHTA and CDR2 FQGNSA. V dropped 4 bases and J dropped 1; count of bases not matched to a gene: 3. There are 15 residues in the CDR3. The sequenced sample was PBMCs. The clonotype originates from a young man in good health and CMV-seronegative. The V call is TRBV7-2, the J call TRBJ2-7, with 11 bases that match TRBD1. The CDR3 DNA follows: TGTGCCAGCAGCTGGACAGGGGGCCAATCCTACGAGCAGTACTTC. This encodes CASSWTGGQSYEQYF.